The 18 T cell receptor beta chains below all came from one sample that was sequenced in a study of T-cell reconstitution after alpha-beta-depleted transplantation in children. Unique molecular identifiers were incorporated into the prepared TCRbeta library. TCRdb independently ran MiXCR on the PCR reads; one entry per CDR3 protein. Of more than 85,000 distinct CDR3 sequences listed, 10% are singletons. The sample was PBMCs from the stem cell graft donor, taken from the stem cell graft. The receptors stem from a human donor who donated a stem cell graft to a child with acute lymphoblastic leukemia.

There are many counts of this clonotype. CDR3 region: CASKGGDIDSNQPQHF. The CDR3 DNA follows: TGTGCCAGCAAGGGTGGGGATATAGATAGCAATCAGCCCCAGCATTTT. This chain joins TRBV7-9 and TRBJ1-5; D not resolved. CDR1 is SEHNR, CDR2 FQNEAQ, per germline (reference sequence). This CDR3 is 16 amino acids long. The V end was cut by 7 bases, the J end by 0 bases, with 16 bases between.

This clonotype was counted at least ten times. The V call is TRBV7-9, the J call TRBJ2-1, with TRBD2 matching 8 bases. The V gene's germline CDR1 is SEHNR and CDR2 FQNEAQ (reference sequence). V lost 4 bases and J lost 15; bases outside the gene matches: 23. The CDR3 consists of 17 residues. The CDR3 loop reads CASSSSGLALPAAGPFF. DNA for the CDR3: TGTGCCAGCAGCTCCTCAGGACTAGCTCTCCCAGCGGCCGGGCCGTTCTTC.

The table lists this clonotype with many counts. The chain is built from TRBV27 and TRBJ1-6; D is ambiguous. Germline loops: CDR1 MNHEY, CDR2 SMNVEV (reference sequence). The ends were cut back, 4 bases at V and 12 bases at J, with 10 bases in the middle. The CDR3 contains 12 residues. CDR3 sequence (DNA): TGTGCCAGCAGTTCCCGTCTGAAACCCCTCCACTTT. This codes for CASSSRLKPLHF.

This clonotype was counted between two and nine times. This chain links TRBV10-2 with TRBJ2-1; 8 nucleotides match TRBD1. The CDR3 runs 13 residues. Unmatched junction bases numbered 7, after V lost 6 bases and J lost 9 bases. Germline CDR1 and CDR2: WSHSY and SAAADI. The CDR3 here is CASRRQGKSEQFF. The CDR3 DNA sequence: TGCGCCAGCAGGCGACAGGGGAAGAGTGAGCAGTTCTTC.

This clonotype appeared many times. The genes are TRBV7-9 and TRBJ1-2; tentatively, D is TRBD1 (5 bases). With 5 bases removed from V and 0 bases from J, the gap between germline ends came to 13 bases. CDR1 and CDR2 from the germline V gene are SEHNR and FQNEAQ (reference sequence). The CDR3 is 15 residues long. The CDR3 bases are TGTGCCAGCAGCCGGGGCGACGGAGCTAACTATGGCTACACCTTC. Amino acid sequence: CASSRGDGANYGYTF.

This clonotype was picked up many times. The chain links TRBV3-1 to TRBJ2-1, with 9 bases matching TRBD1. V lost 1 base, J lost 6 bases, and 7 bases stayed unmatched. The germline V gene has CDR1 LGHDT and CDR2 YNNKEL (reference sequence). The length of the CDR3 is 16 residues. CDR3 nucleotide sequence: TGTGCCAGCAGCCAAGGGTGGGACAGGGCTGCCAATGAGCAGTTCTTC. It encodes CASSQGWDRAANEQFF.

This clonotype showed up many times. This chain uses TRBV4-3 with TRBJ1-5, with D maybe TRBD1 (5 bases). Germline lookup yields CDR1 LGHNA and CDR2 YSLEER. The CDR3 runs 14 residues. Deletions cut 2 bases from V and 5 bases from J, with 10 bases between. In DNA, the CDR3 is TGCGCCAGCAGCCAATCGGGGGGGTATCAGCCCCAGCATTTT. Encoded protein: CASSQSGGYQPQHF.

This clonotype was picked up many times. The rearrangement links TRBV12-3 or TRBV12-4 to TRBJ2-5, with TRBD2 matching over 9 bases. Germline trimming cut 4 bases from V and 5 bases from J; bases unmatched to any gene: 5. The CDR3 contains 14 residues. For the CDR3, the DNA is TGTGCCAGCAGTTCTGGACTAGCGTCGGAGACCCAGTACTTC. It translates to CASSSGLASETQYF.

This clonotype was observed many times. The V call is TRBV29-1, the J call TRBJ2-7; 7 bases fit TRBD2. CDR3 length: 17 amino acids. J lost 0 bases, V lost 0 bases, and 11 bases had no gene match. From germline, CDR1 is SQVTM and CDR2 ANQGSEA. CDR3 coding DNA: TGCAGCGTTGAAGATCGGAGTTCGGGCGGGAGCTCCTACGAGCAGTACTTC. Its protein is CSVEDRSSGGSSYEQYF.

This clonotype occurred many times. V is TRBV27 and J is TRBJ2-4, with 8 nucleotides matching TRBD2. CDR1 and CDR2 (germline): MNHEY, SMNVEV (reference sequence). V trimming: 5 bases; J trimming: 7 bases; junction bases outside the gene matches: 16. The CDR3 length is 17 residues. CDR3 residues: CASSITPPGLVSNIQYF. Written as DNA, the CDR3 is TGTGCCAGCAGTATAACTCCACCGGGACTAGTTAGTAACATTCAGTACTTC.

J is TRBJ2-3 and V is TRBV5-1; D remains ambiguous. Trimming removed 2 bases from V and 2 bases from J, with 15 bases in between. This CDR3 region has 16 residues. Germline CDR1 and CDR2: SGHRS and YFSETQ. The CDR3 DNA reads as TGCGCCAGCAGCTTTGCAAAGTTGGGCGTCACAGATACGCAGTATTTT. Translating gives CASSFAKLGVTDTQYF.

This clonotype was picked up many times. The chain couples TRBV7-9 to TRBJ2-1, with a weak D call TRBD2 (5 bases). Germline assignment: CDR1 SEHNR and CDR2 FQNEAQ (reference sequence). V was pared by 5 bases and J by 0 bases, with 14 bases between. The CDR3 consists of 16 residues. In nucleotides, the CDR3 is TGTGCCAGCAGCCCACCGACGGGGAGCTCCTACAATGAGCAGTTCTTC. As protein: CASSPPTGSSYNEQFF.

A few counts support this clonotype. The chain is built from TRBV27 and TRBJ2-1, with 12 bases that match TRBD2. Per germline, CDR1 MNHEY and CDR2 SMNVEV (reference sequence). The CDR3 covers 18 residues. Trimming took 5 bases from V and 8 from J; bases not matched to a gene: 16. The CDR3 DNA sequence: TGTGCCAGCAGTCGCAGTTACGGACTAGCGGGAATTAGCGATGAGCAGTTCTTC. Its protein product is CASSRSYGLAGISDEQFF.

This clonotype was detected ten times or more. The CDR3 protein is CASSFGRRRTDTQYF. For the CDR3, the DNA is TGTGCCAGCAGTTTCGGTCGCCGCCGCACAGATACGCAGTATTTT. This chain joins TRBV12-3 or TRBV12-4 and TRBJ2-3, with D hard to call. The CDR3 runs 15 residues. The germline V and J ends were trimmed by 3 bases and 1 base, with 11 bases remaining between them.

At least ten counts were recorded for this clonotype. The rearrangement joins TRBV29-1 to TRBJ2-1, with D possibly being TRBD2 (6 bases). The germline V gene encodes CDR1 SQVTM and CDR2 ANQGSEA. V lost 2 bases to trimming and J lost 7 bases, with 9 bases between them. CDR3 length equals 12 residues. The CDR3 nucleotides are TGCAGCGTTGAAAGTGGGGGGAATGAGCAGTTCTTC. Translated: CSVESGGNEQFF.

This clonotype was seen at least ten times. The chain links TRBV12-3 or TRBV12-4 to TRBJ2-7; no definite D call. V was clipped by 5 bases and J by 0 bases, with 11 bases between them. The CDR3 extends over 14 amino acids. The CDR3 DNA follows: TGTGCCAGCAGTCCACCTTCTTCCTCCTACGAGCAGTACTTC. Protein sequence: CASSPPSSSYEQYF.

Worth noting for this clonotype: A read error may explain this, as a much larger clone is one base away. This chain uses TRBV27 with TRBJ2-7; 12 bases map to TRBD1. The germline V gene encodes CDR1 MNHEY and CDR2 SMNVEV (reference sequence). CDR3 size: 13 residues. CDR3 residues: CASSQGTGGEHYF. Here the CDR3 DNA reads TGTGCCAGCAGTCAGGGGACAGGGGGCGAGCATTACTTC.

This clonotype was recorded only once. A single base separates this from a much larger clone, so it may be a read error. The chain has TRBV4-3 and TRBJ1-2; tentative D call: TRBD1 (6 bases). The CDR3 length is 13 residues. CDR1 and CDR2 from the germline V gene are LGHNA and YSLEER. The CDR3 region has the DNA TGCGCCAGCAGTCGGGGGCTGGGGTATGGCCACACCTTC. Its protein product is CASSRGLGYGHTF.